This T cell receptor beta chain is from a study of cytomegalovirus exposure and HLA in healthy donors. Of note for this clone: As yet, its antigen is unknown.

Findings and caveats of the study: A later examination showed that TCR association rates differed by HLA locus, with DRB1 most and HLA-C fewest.

Although they were nominally healthy when sampled, donors likely had unrecorded immune exposures. PCR employed 60 Vbeta and 13 Jbeta primers. Produced via immunoSEQ multiplex PCR; TCRdb's table is partial and in-frame only. Of about 140,000 clones in the sample, about three quarters were seen once. Specimen: PBMCs. This receptor was obtained from a woman in her twenties or thirties in good health and CMV-seronegative.

CDR3 nucleotides: TGTGCCAGCAGCCAAGCACCTATTGGGGGACTGAGCTCCTACAATGAGCAGTTCTTC. Its translation is CASSQAPIGGLSSYNEQFF. The rearrangement uses TRBV4-2 and TRBJ2-1; possibly TRBD2 for D (6 bases). The ends were cut back, 1 base at V and 0 bases at J, with 19 bases in the middle. Germline V gene sequence: CDR1 LGHNA, CDR2 YNFKEQ. There are 19 residues in the CDR3.